This paragraph reports one T cell receptor beta chain. Sequenced by immunoSEQ multiplex PCR; TCRdb stores in-frame clones only, minus some. The sample records about 24,000 clones, 85% to 90% being singletons. There are 18 residues in the CDR3. V shed 1 base and J shed 0 bases, with 16 bases lying between them. CDR1 SNHLY and CDR2 FYNNEI come from the germline V gene. The data were taken from a study of blood T cell repertoires in COVID-19. The overall study: PBMCs, B-cell-depleted T cells, or T cells provided the cDNA or gDNA that made up the material.

The chain carries TRBV2 and TRBJ1-5, with a tentative D call TRBD1 (6 bases). Material: peripheral blood. This receptor was obtained from a human donor in a cohort sampled during active COVID-19. In nucleotides, the CDR3 is TGTGCCAGCAGTGAAGGATGGACAGAAGACAATAGCAATCAGCCCCAGCATTTT. Amino acid sequence: CASSEGWTEDNSNQPQHF.